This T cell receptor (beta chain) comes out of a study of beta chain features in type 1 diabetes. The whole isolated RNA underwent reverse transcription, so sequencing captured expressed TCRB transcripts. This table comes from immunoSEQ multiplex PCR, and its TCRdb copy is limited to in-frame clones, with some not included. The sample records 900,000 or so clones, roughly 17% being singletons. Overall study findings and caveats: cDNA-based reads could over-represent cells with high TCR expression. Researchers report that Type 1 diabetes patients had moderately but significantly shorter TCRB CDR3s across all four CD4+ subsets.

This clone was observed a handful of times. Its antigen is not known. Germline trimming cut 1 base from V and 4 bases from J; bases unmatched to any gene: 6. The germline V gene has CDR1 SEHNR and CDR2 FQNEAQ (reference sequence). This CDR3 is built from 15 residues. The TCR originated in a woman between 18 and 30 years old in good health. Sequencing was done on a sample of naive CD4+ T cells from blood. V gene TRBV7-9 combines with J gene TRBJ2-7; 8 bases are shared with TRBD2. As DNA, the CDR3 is TGTGCCAGCAGCTTAGGGGTGACTAGCGCTTACGAGCAGTACTTC. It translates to CASSLGVTSAYEQYF.